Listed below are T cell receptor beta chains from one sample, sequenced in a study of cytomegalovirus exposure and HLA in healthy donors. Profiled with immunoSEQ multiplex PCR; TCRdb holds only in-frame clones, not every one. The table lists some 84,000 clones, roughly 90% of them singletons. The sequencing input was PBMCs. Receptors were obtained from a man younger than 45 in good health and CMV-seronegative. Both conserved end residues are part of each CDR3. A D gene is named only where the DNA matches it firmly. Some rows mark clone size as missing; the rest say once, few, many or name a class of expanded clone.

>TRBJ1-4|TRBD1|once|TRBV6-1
CASRTGQGNEKLFF
TGTGCCAGCAGGACCGGACAGGGTAATGAAAAACTGTTTTTT
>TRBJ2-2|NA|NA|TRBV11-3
CASVRRRFANTGELFF
TGTGCGTCGGTCCGGCGGAGGTTCGCGAACACCGGGGAGCTGTTTTTT
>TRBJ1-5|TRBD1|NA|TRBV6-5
CASRDGTGNQPQHF
TGTGCCAGCAGGGATGGGACAGGGAATCAGCCCCAGCATTTT
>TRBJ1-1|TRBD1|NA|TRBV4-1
CASSRDRRNAEAFF
TGCGCCAGCAGCCGGGACAGGCGAAACGCTGAAGCTTTCTTT
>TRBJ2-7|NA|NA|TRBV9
CASSVGTGFYEQYF
TGTGCCAGCAGCGTAGGCACAGGCTTCTACGAGCAGTACTTC
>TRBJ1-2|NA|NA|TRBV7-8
CASSLGTGRANYGYTF
TGTGCCAGCAGCTTAGGAACAGGACGAGCTAACTATGGCTACACCTTC
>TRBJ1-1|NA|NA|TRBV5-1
CASSPQGGNTEAFF
TGCGCCAGCAGCCCGCAAGGGGGGAACACTGAAGCTTTCTTT
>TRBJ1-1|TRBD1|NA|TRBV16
CASSQWDRENTEAFF
TGTGCCAGCAGCCAATGGGACAGGGAGAACACTGAAGCTTTCTTT
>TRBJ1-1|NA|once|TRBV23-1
CASSPITGTEAFF
TGCGCCAGCAGTCCGATTACGGGGACTGAAGCTTTCTTT
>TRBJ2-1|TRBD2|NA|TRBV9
CASSTGDYKYNEQFF
TGTGCCAGCAGCACCGGGGACTACAAGTACAATGAGCAGTTCTTC
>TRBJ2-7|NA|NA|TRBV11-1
CASRQSSYEQYF
TGTGCCAGCCGACAGAGCTCCTACGAGCAGTACTTC
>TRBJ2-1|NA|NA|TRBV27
CASRIGASSYNEQFF
TGTGCCAGCAGGATAGGGGCTAGCTCCTACAATGAGCAGTTCTTC
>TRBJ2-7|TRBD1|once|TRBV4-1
CASSRTGRQDEQYF
TGCGCCAGCAGCAGGACAGGGCGCCAGGACGAGCAGTACTTC
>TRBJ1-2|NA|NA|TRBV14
CASSQLGQGGYTF
TGTGCCAGCAGCCAATTGGGGCAGGGTGGCTACACCTTC
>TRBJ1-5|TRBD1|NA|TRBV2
CASTGTGSFNQPQHF
TGTGCCAGCACCGGGACAGGCTCCTTCAATCAGCCCCAGCATTTT
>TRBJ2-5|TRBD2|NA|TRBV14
CASSQLAGAFQETQYF
TGTGCCAGCAGCCAACTAGCGGGGGCTTTCCAAGAGACCCAGTACTTC
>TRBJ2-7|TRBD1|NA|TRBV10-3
CAIRKGADHEQYF
TGTGCCATCAGAAAGGGGGCCGACCACGAGCAGTACTTC
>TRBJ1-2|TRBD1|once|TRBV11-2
CASSRIRTGKIGYGYTF
TGTGCCAGCAGCCGCATCCGGACAGGGAAAATAGGTTATGGCTACACCTTC
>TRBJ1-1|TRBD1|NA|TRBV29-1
CSIRQGNTEAFF
TGCAGCATTCGACAGGGGAACACTGAAGCTTTCTTT
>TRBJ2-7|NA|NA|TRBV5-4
CASSLVAGGSYEQYF
TGTGCCAGCAGCTTGGTGGCAGGGGGGTCTTACGAGCAGTACTTC
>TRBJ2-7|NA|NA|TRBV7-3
CASSRGTAYEQYF
TGTGCCAGCAGTCGGGGGACAGCCTACGAGCAGTACTTC
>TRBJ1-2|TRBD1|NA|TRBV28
CASSFVQGVYGYTF
TGTGCCAGCAGTTTTGTCCAGGGGGTCTATGGCTACACCTTC
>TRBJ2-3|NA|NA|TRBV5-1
CASSSTGSTDTQYF
TGCGCCAGCAGCTCGACGGGGTCCACAGATACGCAGTATTTT
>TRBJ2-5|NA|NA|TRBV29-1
CSVARRGETQYF
TGCAGCGTTGCCCGCCGGGGAGAGACCCAGTACTTC
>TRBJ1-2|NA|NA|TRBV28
CASTQTGSSIRGYTF
TGTGCCAGCACTCAGACAGGATCCTCTATTCGCGGCTACACCTTC
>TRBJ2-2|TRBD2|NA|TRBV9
CASSVTSGGRTGELFF
TGTGCCAGCAGCGTGACTAGCGGGGGCAGGACCGGGGAGCTGTTTTTT
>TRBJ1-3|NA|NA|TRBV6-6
CASSYKIGFSGNTIYF
TGTGCCAGCAGTTACAAAATCGGTTTTTCTGGAAACACCATATATTTT
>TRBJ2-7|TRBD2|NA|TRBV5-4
CASSTSGSRYEQYF
TGTGCCAGCAGCACGAGCGGGAGTAGGTACGAGCAGTACTTC